This entry lists 24 T cell receptor beta chains sequenced from one sample in a study of blood T cells in healthy people across ages. A sample-barcoded 5' primer and a J-beta primer mix were used in a second PCR of about 7 to 11 cycles. In TCRdb, the 5' RACE reads were re-called with MiXCR into one record per CDR3 protein. The data contain under 1 million distinct CDR3 sequences, roughly 44% of them seen just once; the ten biggest clones take up about 21%. Sequenced sample: blood. Receptors were obtained from a man in his fifties or sixties in good health.

With regard to this clonotype: A much larger clone differs from this one at a single base, so this may be a read error. The chain links TRBV29-1 to TRBJ2-7; 8 bases align to TRBD1. Looked up from germline, CDR1 is SQVTM and CDR2 is ANQGSEA. After removal of 5 bases from V and 6 bases from J, the junction contained 9 bases not matched to a gene. The CDR3 contains 13 residues. The CDR3 DNA sequence: TGCAGCGTTAATGGGGACAGGATCCGCGAGCAGTACTTC. It specifies CSVNGDRIREQYF.

This clonotype was counted only a few times. The J gene is TRBJ2-3, the V gene TRBV3-1, with 7 bases that match TRBD2. The germline CDR1 and CDR2 sequences are LGHDT and YNNKEL (reference sequence). After removal of 4 bases from V and 3 bases from J, the junction contained 13 bases not matched to a gene. This CDR3 is built from 17 residues. CDR3 coding DNA: TGTGCCAGCAGCCTACATCTAGCGGACCGGACTACAGATACGCAGTATTTT. Protein: CASSLHLADRTTDTQYF.

This clonotype showed up just a few times. The chain employs TRBV5-5 and TRBJ2-7, with 10 bases aligning to TRBD1. The CDR3 extends over 17 amino acids. The germline V gene encodes CDR1 SGHKS and CDR2 YYEKEE (reference sequence). With V trimmed by 0 bases and J by 5 bases, 11 bases remained unmatched. CDR3 nucleotide sequence: TGTGCCAGCAGCTTGGCCGCATGGGGGACAGGGGACCACGAGCAGTACTTC. Translating it yields CASSLAAWGTGDHEQYF. The variable domain in full, completed from reference TRBV5-5 and TRBJ2-7, reads DAGVTQSPTHLIKTRGQQVTLRCSPISGHKSVSWYQQVLGQGPQFIFQYYEKEERGRGNFPDRFSARQFPNYSSELNVNALLLGDSALYLCASSLAAWGTGDHEQYFGPGTRLTVT.

V gene TRBV29-1 combines with J gene TRBJ2-5, with D unresolved. Judging by the DNA end, TRBJ2-7 fits better; the J call may be wrong. The CDR3 length is 13 residues. The V gene's germline CDR1 is SQVTM and CDR2 ANQGSEA. CDR3 in amino acids: CSVVPSSSYEQYF. The CDR3 bases are TGCAGCGTTGTCCCTTCGAGCTCCTACGAGCAGTACTTC.

This clonotype was observed a handful of times. This chain joins TRBV20-1 and TRBJ2-1; perhaps TRBD1 as D (5 bases). Germline lookup yields CDR1 DFQATT and CDR2 SNEGSKA (reference sequence). The length of the CDR3 is 15 residues. V lost 6 bases and J lost 0, with 15 bases in between. CDR3 in DNA: TGCAGTGCACGACAGTTTGCCCTCTCCTACAATGAGCAGTTCTTC. It specifies CSARQFALSYNEQFF.

The table lists this clonotype with a few counts. The rearrangement uses TRBV5-8 and TRBJ2-5; D remains unclear. Germline CDR1 and CDR2: SGHTS and YDEGEE. This CDR3 contains 13 residues. The V and J ends lost 5 bases and 11 bases respectively, with 19 bases between them. The CDR3 reads CASSHRGFEEQYF. CDR3 coding DNA: TGTGCCAGCAGTCACCGTGGGTTTGAGGAGCAGTACTTC.

This clonotype was detected a few times. The chain's CDR3 is CSASPPGLALFREQFF. CDR3 bases: TGCAGTGCTAGCCCACCGGGACTAGCCCTTTTTAGGGAGCAGTTCTTC. The rearrangement joins TRBV20-1 to TRBJ2-1, with 9 nucleotides matching TRBD2. The CDR3 is 16 residues long. Germline CDR1 and CDR2: DFQATT and SNEGSKA (reference sequence). Germline trimming cut 3 bases from V and 10 bases from J; bases unmatched to any gene: 16.

The rearrangement links TRBV3-1 to TRBJ2-1, with 9 positions matching TRBD1. The CDR3 is made up of 14 amino acids. Per the germline V gene, CDR1 is LGHDT and CDR2 is YNNKEL (reference sequence). V was clipped by 1 base and J by 9 bases; unmatched bases: 4. This CDR3 is CASSQAPTGGEQFF. CDR3 DNA sequence: TGTGCCAGCAGCCAAGCCCCGACAGGGGGTGAGCAGTTCTTC.

In its sample, this clonotype was seen once. This chain links TRBV6-1 with TRBJ1-5; TRBD1 matches 7 bases. This CDR3 has 15 amino acids. Germline V gene lookup returns CDR1 MNHNS and CDR2 SASEGT. Trimming removed 8 bases from V and 3 bases from J; junction bases left unmatched: 10. CDR3 loop: CASAASGGLNQPQHF. CDR3 sequence (DNA): TGTGCCAGCGCGGCGTCAGGGGGGCTCAATCAGCCCCAGCATTTT.

This clonotype showed up just a few times. The genes are TRBV7-8 and TRBJ2-3; a weak D match, TRBD2 (6 bases). The germline V gene encodes CDR1 SGHVS and CDR2 FQNEAQ. V was cut by 4 bases and J by 4 bases, with 12 bases left in between. The CDR3 runs 14 residues. The DNA of the CDR3 is TGTGCCAGCAGCTCCTACCGACTAGCAGATACGCAGTATTTT. This codes for CASSSYRLADTQYF.

As regards this clonotype: A much larger clone differs from this one at a single base, so this may be a read error. The rearrangement links TRBV7-9 to TRBJ2-5; D ambiguous. With the DNA end fitting TRBJ2-7 better, the J assignment may be wrong. This CDR3 contains 12 residues. CDR1 and CDR2 from the germline V gene are SEHNR and FQNEAQ (reference sequence). CDR3 in amino acids: CSSSRGNYEQYF. The DNA for the CDR3 is TGTTCCAGCTCCCGTGGGAACTACGAGCAGTACTTC.

This chain connects TRBV6-2 or TRBV6-3 to TRBJ2-7; D is ambiguous. With 3 bases removed from V and 4 bases from J, the gap between germline ends came to 16 bases. This CDR3 comprises 15 residues. The V gene's germline CDR1 is MNHEY and CDR2 SVGEGT. CDR3 DNA sequence: TGTGCCAGCAGTTATTTGCGGAGTCGATATTACGAGCAGTACTTC. It yields the protein CASSYLRSRYYEQYF.

Remarks on this clonotype: One end of the junction fails to match germline, which may point to a read error. The chain recombines TRBV5-6 with TRBJ2-7; 9 nucleotides agree with TRBD2. Germline loops: CDR1 SGHDT, CDR2 YYEEEE. There are 14 residues in the CDR3. CDR3 sequence: CAGSLASGVYEQYF. Written as DNA, the CDR3 is TGTGCCGGCAGCTTGGCTAGCGGGGTCTACGAGCAGTACTTC.

J is TRBJ2-7 and V is TRBV18, with 8 bases fitting TRBD1. CDR3 size: 14 residues. CDR1 and CDR2 (germline): KGHSH, LQKENI. After removal of 8 bases from V and 0 bases from J, the junction contained 6 bases not matched to a gene. CDR3 protein: CASAQGALSYEQYF. The CDR3 DNA is TGTGCCAGCGCGCAGGGGGCCCTCTCCTACGAGCAGTACTTC.

The gene calls are TRBV5-1 and TRBJ1-1, with TRBD1 matching over 8 bases. The CDR3 has 14 residues. Losses at the gene ends were 4 bases for V and 2 bases for J; bases not matched to a gene: 4. Looked up from germline, CDR1 is SGHRS and CDR2 is YFSETQ. CDR3 sequence reads: CASSTQGVNTEAFF. The DNA of the CDR3 is TGCGCCAGCAGCACACAGGGGGTCAACACTGAAGCTTTCTTT.

The gene calls are TRBV7-2 and TRBJ1-6, with 7 bases aligning to TRBD1. The CDR3 runs 19 residues. The germline CDR1 and CDR2 sequences are SGHTA and FQGNSA. The V segment lost 0 bases and the J segment 0 bases; nucleotides outside the gene matches: 8. The CDR3 DNA reads TGTGCCAGCAGCTTAGCAGGGGGGGCAGGGGGCTCCTATAATTCACCCCTCCACTTT. Residues: CASSLAGGAGGSYNSPLHF.

The chain employs TRBV6-5 and TRBJ2-1; no clear D gene. Germline V CDR1 and CDR2: MNHEY, SVGAGI. CDR3 length: 16 residues. Trimming removed 7 bases from V and 8 bases from J, with 24 bases in between. The CDR3 is CASIPSRPRASDEQFF. CDR3 nucleotide sequence: TGTGCCAGCATCCCAAGTCGACCGCGAGCATCGGATGAGCAGTTCTTC.

The chain recombines TRBV7-2 with TRBJ2-3; possible D gene TRBD2, 6 bases. Per germline, CDR1 SGHTA and CDR2 FQGNSA. Trimming took 4 bases from V and 0 from J, leaving 14 bases between them. The CDR3 has 16 residues. CDR3 region: CASSYRRGKSTDTQYF. The CDR3 region has the DNA TGTGCCAGCAGCTACAGGAGGGGCAAAAGCACAGATACGCAGTATTTT. Supplemented by reference TRBV7-2 and TRBJ2-3, the full variable domain reads GAGVSQSPSNKVTEKGKDVELRCDPISGHTALYWYRQSLGQGLEFLIYFQGNSAPDKSGLPSDRFSAERTGGSVSTLTIQRTQQEDSAVYLCASSYRRGKSTDTQYFGPGTRLTVL.

The chain links TRBV7-2 to TRBJ1-4; 7 bases fit TRBD1. J gave up 5 bases and V 7 bases, and 4 bases lay outside the gene matches. Germline CDR1 and CDR2: SGHTA and FQGNSA. The CDR3 loop spans 13 amino acids. The CDR3 here is CASNNRGNEKLFF. As DNA, the CDR3 is TGTGCCAGCAACAACAGGGGAAATGAAAAACTGTTTTTT.

The V gene is TRBV20-1, the J gene TRBJ2-7; D is unclear. The CDR3 totals 15 residues. From germline, CDR1 is DFQATT and CDR2 SNEGSKA (reference sequence). Trimming took 2 bases from V and 2 from J, leaving 16 bases between them. This chain's CDR3 is CSARNFVGMAYEQYF. The CDR3 nucleotides are TGCAGTGCTAGAAATTTCGTGGGGATGGCCTACGAGCAGTACTTC.

The V gene is TRBV5-6, the J gene TRBJ2-7; 8 nucleotides agree with TRBD1. The CDR3 has 14 residues. Germline loops: CDR1 SGHDT, CDR2 YYEEEE. The V segment lost 7 bases and the J segment 0 bases; nucleotides outside the gene matches: 6. The CDR3: CASARDRLSYEQYF. The DNA for the CDR3 is TGTGCCAGCGCCAGGGACAGGCTCTCCTACGAGCAGTACTTC.

For the CDR3, the DNA is TGTGCCAGCAGCCGCTCGGGAGGGTTACCAAGAGCGGGCAATGAGCAGTTCTTC. The encoded protein is CASSRSGGLPRAGNEQFF. The chain combines TRBV9 with TRBJ2-1; TRBD2 matches at 8 bases. The junction had 18 bases not matched to a gene; V was cut back by 4 bases and J by 6 bases. The CDR3 covers 18 residues. Germline V CDR1 and CDR2: SGDLS, YYNGEE.

The V gene is TRBV27, the J gene TRBJ2-1; 9 bases line up with TRBD1. CDR1 and CDR2 (germline): MNHEY, SMNVEV (reference sequence). CDR3 length equals 14 residues. V lost 7 bases and J lost 8; bases outside the gene matches: 9. CDR3: CASTPGQGFDEQFF. The DNA of the CDR3 is TGTGCCAGCACCCCGGGACAGGGTTTCGATGAGCAGTTCTTC.

The rearrangement links TRBV9 to TRBJ1-1, with TRBD1 matching 7 bases. V shed 0 bases and J 0 bases; nucleotides not matched to a gene: 8. CDR1 is SGDLS and CDR2 is YYNGEE in the germline V gene. The CDR3 contains 17 residues. The CDR3, as DNA: TGTGCCAGCAGCGTAGGTGGGGGGGGACAGATGAACACTGAAGCTTTCTTT. As protein: CASSVGGGGQMNTEAFF.